This TCR beta chain was recorded in a study of T cells in Graves' hyperthyroidism and ophthalmopathy (dated by TCRdb to about 2019). For the wider study: Peripheral blood was sampled at the time of initial diagnosis, prior to any treatment. After sampling, hyperthyroidism patients received methimazole starting at 30 mg daily, and ophthalmopathy patients received high-dose intravenous methylprednisolone. The paper describes TCR Vbeta CDR3 sequencing of 135 peripheral blood samples, made up of about 41 ophthalmopathy patients, roughly 80 hyperthyroidism patients and some 17 progressor patients. The 85 to 100 discovery patients were divided at random into training and test sets in a 7:3 ratio. Prospective prediction of ophthalmopathy was tested in an independent validation cohort of approximately 18 hyperthyroidism patients and 17 patients who later progressed to ophthalmopathy. In more than five Graves' hyperthyroidism patients, the study also compared T-cell repertoires from thyroid tissue with T-cell repertoires from blood. TCR V-J signatures able to tell the groups apart were searched for in a discovery cohort of 90 to 100 patients, of whom around 43 had Graves' ophthalmopathy and around 56 had stable Graves' hyperthyroidism. General study outcomes and caveats: In cross-validation, a model built on a 13 V-J signature told ophthalmopathy apart from stable hyperthyroidism with approximately 90% sensitivity and around 83% specificity, and in testing the same model reached 80%/75%. In validation, the model predicted progression to ophthalmopathy with about 71% sensitivity and less than 80% specificity, a median of 6.5 months before onset. Sample size was not statistically predetermined, and blinding of investigators to group allocation was not performed. Most expanded thyroid clonotypes (frequency above 0.001) were also found in blood, which suggests that blood repertoires may mirror thyroid immune responses.

Trimming takes 4 bases from V and 5 bases from J, and the germline ends sit 14 bases apart. Via the germline V gene, CDR1 is SQVTM and CDR2 ANQGSEA. Taken from cysteine to phenylalanine, the CDR3 has 13 residues. Left in the record is the CDR3 DNA by itself, 39 bases read in frame from the first base. On this clonotype itself: There is no known antigen for this receptor. This may stem from a read error, because a much larger clone lies one nucleotide away.

The TCR beta CDR3 regions were amplified from RNA transcripts. The TCR CDR3 was subjected to a first round of RT-PCR using the HTBI primer set and the Qiagen OneStep RT-PCR kit. Libraries were constructed in a second round of multiplex PCR, after which size selection and purification were carried out. Paired-end sequencing of the libraries was performed with 100 bp reads on an Illumina HiSeq2000. Under the source paper's analysis protocol: SOAPnuke was used to process the raw data, throwing out any read that contained adapters or uncalled bases, had a mean Phred below 15, or lacked an exact constant-primer or identifier match. High-quality paired reads were merged using COPE v1.2.5, and each unique nucleotide sequence was defined as a clonotype. MiTCR v1.1 was used to align clonotypes to the IMGT TRBV, TRBD and TRBJ reference segments. The analysis included only V-J combinations with a frequency above 0.0001, which together covered 99% to 99.2% of the repertoires. The TCS score was defined as the ratio of F50 (clonal expansion) to E x V (chaos), calculated using BLOSUM62-based TCRdist between CDR3 peptides within each V-J. Welch's t-statistics and random forest reduced approximately 520 V-J features to 10 to 15, which were used in a naive Bayes classifier (R e1071). The similarity between thyroid and blood repertoires was quantified using the Morisita-Horn index. TCRdb passed the public sequencing reads through fastp at Q25 and MiXCR, retaining productive beta sequences. CDR3 protein sequences are deduplicated, and each keeps its most common genes and DNA. The V and J calls come from TCRdb's annotation, not from the publication. The sample profile shows about 840,000 distinct CDR3 sequences; around 38% of them were found once. The top ten hold over 8% of the sample.

Graves' hyperthyroidism was defined as stable when no progression to ophthalmopathy occurred over 18 months of follow-up. Hyperthyroidism patients were newly diagnosed, with disease duration under 2 months, and aged 18 to 65 years. Exclusion was applied to patients with uncontrolled infections, other autoimmune diseases, pregnancy or lactation. Diagnoses were established on the basis of clinical symptoms, serum thyroxine and TRAb, thyroid ultrasound, and orbital computed tomography. PBMCs were separated from under 11 ml of fresh peripheral blood using Ficoll-Paque density gradient centrifugation. Total RNA was extracted with Trizol reagent, and quality was checked on an Agilent 2100 Bioanalyzer.

The clonotype was recovered from a man younger than 35 with Graves' hyperthyroidism. The chain couples TRBV29-1 to TRBJ2-5; confidence is insufficient to name the D gene. The sample was blood. The CDR3 region: CSVVPLVSETQYF. The DNA is TGCAGCGTTGTCCCCCTCGTCTCGGAGACCCAGTACTTC.